A selection of T cell receptor beta chains follows, all from one sample in a study of cytomegalovirus exposure and HLA in healthy donors. Profiled with immunoSEQ multiplex PCR; TCRdb holds only in-frame clones, not every one. The sample lists roughly 150,000 clones, almost 75% seen once, with approximately 5.4% in the top ten. Material for sequencing was PBMCs. These receptors all come from a woman between 18 and 29 years old in good health and CMV-seropositive. CDR3s include the opening cysteine and the closing phenylalanine or tryptophan. D genes are given only for firm matches. The size of a clone is reported for some rows only, either as once, few or many, or as a class for expanded clones.

clone_size j_call d_call v_call cdr3_nt cdr3_aa
NA TRBJ2-1 NA TRBV28 TGTGCCAGCAGTTTACTGGCAGGGGAGTGGAGTGAGCAGTTCTTC CASSLLAGEWSEQFF
NA TRBJ1-4 TRBD1 TRBV7-2 TGTGCCAGCAGACACCGACAGGGCAACTTGGGAAAACTGTTTTTT CASRHRQGNLGKLFF
NA TRBJ2-2 TRBD1 TRBV2 TGTGCCAGCACCGGACAGGGTAGGAGCGGGGAGCTGTTTTTT CASTGQGRSGELFF
NA TRBJ2-1 TRBD2 TRBV7-9 TGTGCCAGCAGCTTAGCCCGCGCGGGGGGCTCCTACAATGAGCAGTTCTTC CASSLARAGGSYNEQFF
NA TRBJ1-4 TRBD1 TRBV30 TGTGCCTGGAGTGAGGGGGCAGATGAAAAACTGTTTTTT CAWSEGADEKLFF
NA TRBJ1-2 NA TRBV7-3 TGTGCCAGCAGCAAAGTTCCGACACAGGGCCTCACGAGTGGTGGCTACACCTTC CASSKVPTQGLTSGGYTF
few TRBJ2-1 TRBD2 TRBV27 TGTGCCAGCAGTTTACTAGCGGGGGGCTACAATGAGCAGTTCTTC CASSLLAGGYNEQFF
NA TRBJ2-7 NA TRBV28 TGTGCCAGCAGTCTTAGTAGAAACGAGCAGTACTTC CASSLSRNEQYF
NA TRBJ1-3 NA TRBV15 TGTGCCACCAGCAGAGATAGGACAATACCCTCTGGAAACACCATATATTTT CATSRDRTIPSGNTIYF
NA TRBJ1-6 NA TRBV5-4 TGTGCCAGCAGCTTGGCAAGGGGTTTCGGCAATTCACCCCTCCACTTT CASSLARGFGNSPLHF
NA TRBJ2-7 TRBD1 TRBV27 TGTGCCAGCAGTTTAGGAAGGGGACAGGGGATATCTTTCTACGAGCAGTACTTC CASSLGRGQGISFYEQYF
NA TRBJ2-5 TRBD2 TRBV30 TGTGCCTGGAGTGCAGCGGGGACTTGGGAAGAGACCCAGTACTTC CAWSAAGTWEETQYF
few TRBJ2-5 TRBD2 TRBV7-9 TGTTCCAGCAGCTTAGGTTCTAGCGGGACCCAGTACTTC CSSSLGSSGTQYF
NA TRBJ2-6 TRBD1 TRBV13 TGTGCCAGCAGACACCGGGACAGGGCCGGGGCCAACGTCCTGACTTTC CASRHRDRAGANVLTF
NA TRBJ2-7 NA TRBV5-4 TGTGCCAGCAGCCAGGACAGAGCAACCTTCTACGAGCAGTACTTC CASSQDRATFYEQYF
few TRBJ1-1 NA TRBV5-1 TGCGCCAGCAGCATTCAGGGGAACACTGAAGCTTTCTTT CASSIQGNTEAFF
NA TRBJ2-5 NA TRBV5-1 TGCGCCAGCAGCTATCTTTACAGTAGCGGTCAAGAGACCCAGTACTTC CASSYLYSSGQETQYF
NA TRBJ1-4 NA TRBV7-6 TGTGCCAGCAGCCTACGGGACACTACAACTAATGAAAAACTGTTTTTT CASSLRDTTTNEKLFF
NA TRBJ2-7 NA TRBV4-1 TGCGCCAGCAGCCAAGTGCAGGGGTGGAGGGAGCAGTACTTC CASSQVQGWREQYF
NA TRBJ2-7 NA TRBV5-1 TGCGCCAGCAGCCGCCCAAGCCACGAGCAGTACTTC CASSRPSHEQYF
few TRBJ1-5 TRBD1 TRBV6-5 TGTGCCAGCAGTGGGACAGGGGTAGGTCAGCCCCAGCATTTT CASSGTGVGQPQHF
once TRBJ2-7 NA TRBV2 TGTGCCAGCAGTGATGGCGGCGCGTCATACGAGCAGTACTTC CASSDGGASYEQYF
once TRBJ1-6 NA TRBV4-2 TGTGCCAGCAGCCAAGGACTGACTAATTCACCCCTCCACTTT CASSQGLTNSPLHF
NA TRBJ2-3 TRBD2 TRBV9 TGTGCCAGCAGCGCCCGACTAGCGACGCCCCCAGATACGCAGTATTTT CASSARLATPPDTQYF
NA TRBJ2-5 TRBD1 TRBV5-1 TGCGCCAGCAGCCCGCCTTACAGGGGGCGGGAGACCCAGTACTTC CASSPPYRGRETQYF
NA TRBJ1-1 NA TRBV18 TGTGCCAGCTCACCCCTCGGGGGAGGGAACACTGAAGCTTTCTTT CASSPLGGGNTEAFF
NA TRBJ2-5 NA TRBV14 TGTGCCAGCAGCCACTCGTCAGGCTTGGGGACCCAGTACTTC CASSHSSGLGTQYF
once TRBJ2-3 TRBD2 TRBV28 TGTGCCAGCAGTCCCTACGGGGGGGCCTCCACAGATACGCAGTATTTT CASSPYGGASTDTQYF